This TCR beta chain is drawn from a study of regulatory and conventional T cells in RAG deficiency. The sorted conventional CD4+ T cells were CD25-low and CD127-high, with genomic DNA sequenced. This CDR3 has 15 residues. V dropped 2 bases and J dropped 3; count of bases not matched to a gene: 4. Per the germline V gene, CDR1 is WNHNN and CDR2 is SYGVQD (reference sequence). Sequenced by immunoSEQ multiplex PCR; TCRdb stores in-frame clones only, minus some. The sample has some 35,000 clones; roughly 76% are singletons. This same sample was also taken into another study, of regulatory T cells. As that study records: Primers: 52 TRBV forward and 13 TRBJ reverse.

The TCR sequence derives from a human donor in good health. The material sequenced was CD4+ effector T cells sorted from blood. The chain combines TRBV10-1 with TRBJ1-1; TRBD1 aligns across 9 bases. CDR3 loop: CASSEGQGIDTEAFF. The CDR3 coding sequence is TGCGCCAGCAGTGAGGGACAGGGGATCGACACTGAAGCTTTCTTT.